This T cell receptor beta chain stems from a study of blood T cell repertoires in COVID-19. Study in general: COVID-19 samples from acute and convalescent phases originated in the United States, Italy and Spain.

Sequencing used immunoSEQ multiplex PCR; TCRdb keeps in-frame clones, though not all of them. Among 300,000 to 400,000 clones listed, around nine tenths were seen once. CDR3 size: 15 residues. CDR1 and CDR2 from the germline V gene are SNHLY and FYNNEI. V trimming: 4 bases; J trimming: 11 bases; junction bases outside the gene matches: 15. Cohort placement rested on clinical history that participants reported themselves. Cohort 3 recovered donors had two negative PCRs, clearance, or symptom resolution. This clonotype was obtained from a man aged 60-69 years who had recovered from COVID-19. This chain joins TRBV2 and TRBJ2-3; the match to TRBD1 covers 7 bases. Sequencing input: PBMCs or T cells enriched from blood (not recorded which). CDR3 region: CASSAATGQKVKQYF. CDR3 DNA sequence: TGTGCCAGCAGTGCCGCGACGGGACAGAAAGTAAAGCAGTATTTT.